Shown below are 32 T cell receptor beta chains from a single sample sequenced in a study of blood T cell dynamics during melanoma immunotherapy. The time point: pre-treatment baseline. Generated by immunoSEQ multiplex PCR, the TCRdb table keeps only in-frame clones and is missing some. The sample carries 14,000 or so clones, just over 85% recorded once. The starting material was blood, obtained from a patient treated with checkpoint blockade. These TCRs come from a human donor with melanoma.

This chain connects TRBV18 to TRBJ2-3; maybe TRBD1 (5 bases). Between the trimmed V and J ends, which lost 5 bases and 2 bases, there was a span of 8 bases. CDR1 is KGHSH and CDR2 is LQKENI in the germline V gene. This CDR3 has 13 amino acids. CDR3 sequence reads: CASSADNTDTQYF. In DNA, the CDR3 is TGTGCCAGCTCAGCGGACAACACAGATACGCAGTATTTT.

CDR3 DNA sequence: TGTGCCAGCAGCCCGGCCGGGGGGTGGAACACCGGGGAGCTGTTTTTT. The encoded protein is CASSPAGGWNTGELFF. The chain joins TRBV5-6 to TRBJ2-2, with 7 nucleotides matching TRBD2. The ends lost 4 bases at V and 1 base at J; junction bases unmatched: 7. Germline assignment: CDR1 SGHDT and CDR2 YYEEEE. The CDR3 length is 16 residues.

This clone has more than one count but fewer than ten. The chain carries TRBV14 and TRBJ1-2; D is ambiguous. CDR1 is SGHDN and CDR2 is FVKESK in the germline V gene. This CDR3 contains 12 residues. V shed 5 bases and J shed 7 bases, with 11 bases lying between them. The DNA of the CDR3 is TGTGCCAGCAGCAAAGGACGGGCTGGCTACACCTTC. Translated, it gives CASSKGRAGYTF.

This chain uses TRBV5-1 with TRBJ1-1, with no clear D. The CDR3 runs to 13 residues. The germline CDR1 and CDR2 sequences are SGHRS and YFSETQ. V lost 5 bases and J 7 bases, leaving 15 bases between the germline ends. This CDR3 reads CASRGFSRIEAFF. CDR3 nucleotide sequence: TGCGCCAGCAGGGGATTCTCCAGAATTGAAGCTTTCTTT.

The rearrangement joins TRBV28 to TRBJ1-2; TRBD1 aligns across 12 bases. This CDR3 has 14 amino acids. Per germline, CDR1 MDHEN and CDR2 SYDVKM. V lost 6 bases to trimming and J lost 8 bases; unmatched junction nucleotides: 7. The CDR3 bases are TGTGCCAGCAGCTTGGGACAGGGGGCAATGGGCTACACCTTC. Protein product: CASSLGQGAMGYTF.

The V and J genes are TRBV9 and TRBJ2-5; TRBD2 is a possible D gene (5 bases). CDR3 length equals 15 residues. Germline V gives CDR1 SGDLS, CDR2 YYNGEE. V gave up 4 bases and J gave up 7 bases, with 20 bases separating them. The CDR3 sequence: CASSPRWATEGTQYF. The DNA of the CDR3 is TGTGCCAGCAGCCCCCGGTGGGCCACCGAGGGGACCCAGTACTTC.

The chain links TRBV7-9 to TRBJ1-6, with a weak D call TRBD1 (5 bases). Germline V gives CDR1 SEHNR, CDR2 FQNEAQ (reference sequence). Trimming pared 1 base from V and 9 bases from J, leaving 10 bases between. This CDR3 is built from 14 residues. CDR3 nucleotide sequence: TGTGCCAGCAGCTTAGAAGGGGTGGGTTCACCCCTCCACTTT. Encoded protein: CASSLEGVGSPLHF.

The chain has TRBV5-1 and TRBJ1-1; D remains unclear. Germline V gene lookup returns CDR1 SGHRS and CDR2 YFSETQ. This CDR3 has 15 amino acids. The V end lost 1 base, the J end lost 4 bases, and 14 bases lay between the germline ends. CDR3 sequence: CASSLSGGSGTEAFF. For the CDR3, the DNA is TGCGCCAGCAGCTTGAGCGGAGGAAGTGGCACTGAAGCTTTCTTT.

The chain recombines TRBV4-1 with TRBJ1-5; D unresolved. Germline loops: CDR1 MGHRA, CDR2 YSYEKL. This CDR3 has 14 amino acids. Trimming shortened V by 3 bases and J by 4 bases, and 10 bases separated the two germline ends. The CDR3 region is CASSQWEENQPQHF. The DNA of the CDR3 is TGCGCCAGCAGCCAGTGGGAAGAGAATCAGCCCCAGCATTTT.

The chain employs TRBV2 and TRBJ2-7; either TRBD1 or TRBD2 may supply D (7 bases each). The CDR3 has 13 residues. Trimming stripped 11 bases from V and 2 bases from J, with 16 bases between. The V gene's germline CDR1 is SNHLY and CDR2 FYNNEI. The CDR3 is CAGGGGLTYEQYF. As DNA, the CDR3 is TGTGCCGGGGGAGGGGGCTTAACCTACGAGCAGTACTTC. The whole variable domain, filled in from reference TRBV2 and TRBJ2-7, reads EPEVTQTPSHQVTQMGQEVILRCVPISNHLYFYWYRQILGQKVEFLVSFYNNEISEKSEIFDDQFSVERPDGSNFTLKIRSTKLEDSAMYFCAGGGGLTYEQYFGPGTRLTVT.

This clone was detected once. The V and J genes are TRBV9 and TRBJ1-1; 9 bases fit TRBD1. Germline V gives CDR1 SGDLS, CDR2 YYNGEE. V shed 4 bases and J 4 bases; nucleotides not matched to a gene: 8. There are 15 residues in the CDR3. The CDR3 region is CASSPRTGVVTEAFF. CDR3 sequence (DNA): TGTGCCAGCAGCCCCCGGACAGGGGTCGTCACTGAAGCTTTCTTT.

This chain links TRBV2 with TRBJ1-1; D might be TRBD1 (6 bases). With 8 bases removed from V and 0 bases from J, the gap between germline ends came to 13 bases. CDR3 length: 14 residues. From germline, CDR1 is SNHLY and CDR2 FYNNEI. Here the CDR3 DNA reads TGTGCCAGCTGGGGGGGCCCAATGAACACTGAAGCTTTCTTT. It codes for CASWGGPMNTEAFF.

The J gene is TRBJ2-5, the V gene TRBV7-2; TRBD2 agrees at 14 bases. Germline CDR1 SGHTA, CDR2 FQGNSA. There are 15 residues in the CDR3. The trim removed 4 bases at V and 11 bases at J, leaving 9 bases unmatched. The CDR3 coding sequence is TGTGCCAGCAGCTCCGGGACTAGCGGGGGCTTAGAGCAGTACTTC. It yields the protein CASSSGTSGGLEQYF.

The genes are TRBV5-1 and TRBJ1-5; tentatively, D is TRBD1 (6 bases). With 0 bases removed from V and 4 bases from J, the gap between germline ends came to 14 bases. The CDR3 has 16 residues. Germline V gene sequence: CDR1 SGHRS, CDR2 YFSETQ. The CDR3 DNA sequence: TGCGCCAGCAGCTTGGGAACCGGGGGACAAAATCAGCCCCAGCATTTT. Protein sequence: CASSLGTGGQNQPQHF.

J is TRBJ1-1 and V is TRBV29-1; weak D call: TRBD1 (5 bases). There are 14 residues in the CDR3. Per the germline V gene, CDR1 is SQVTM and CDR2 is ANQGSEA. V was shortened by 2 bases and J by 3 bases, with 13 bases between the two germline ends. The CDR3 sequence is CSVERTSGDTEAFF. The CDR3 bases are TGCAGCGTTGAACGGACTTCGGGGGACACTGAAGCTTTCTTT. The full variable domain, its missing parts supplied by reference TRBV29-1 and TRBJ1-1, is SAVISQKPSRDICQRGTSLTIQCQVDSQVTMMFWYRQQPGQSLTLIATANQGSEATYESGFVIDKFPISRPNLTFSTLTVSNMSPEDSSIYLCSVERTSGDTEAFFGQGTRLTVV.

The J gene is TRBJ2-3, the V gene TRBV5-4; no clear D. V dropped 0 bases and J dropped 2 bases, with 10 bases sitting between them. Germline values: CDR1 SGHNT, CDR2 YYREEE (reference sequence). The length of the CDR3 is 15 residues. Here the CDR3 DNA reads TGTGCCAGCAGCTTGGCGGGTCAAAACACAGATACGCAGTATTTT. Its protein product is CASSLAGQNTDTQYF.

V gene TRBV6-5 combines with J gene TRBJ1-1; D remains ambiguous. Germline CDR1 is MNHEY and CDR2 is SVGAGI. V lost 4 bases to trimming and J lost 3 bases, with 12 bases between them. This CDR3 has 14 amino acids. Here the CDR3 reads CASSSTDGYTEAFF. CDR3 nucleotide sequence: TGTGCCAGCAGTTCCACGGACGGGTACACTGAAGCTTTCTTT.

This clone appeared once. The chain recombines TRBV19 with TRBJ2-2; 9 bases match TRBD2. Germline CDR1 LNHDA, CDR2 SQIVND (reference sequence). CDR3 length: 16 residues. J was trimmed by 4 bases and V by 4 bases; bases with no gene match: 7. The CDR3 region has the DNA TGTGCCAGTAGTAGCCATGGCGGGGGGGTCACCGGGGAGCTGTTTTTT. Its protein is CASSSHGGGVTGELFF.

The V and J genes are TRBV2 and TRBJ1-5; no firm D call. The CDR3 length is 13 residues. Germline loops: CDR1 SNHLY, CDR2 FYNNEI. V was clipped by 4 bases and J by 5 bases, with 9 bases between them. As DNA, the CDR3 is TGTGCCAGCAGTGGGTCAGGCGATCAGCCCCAGCATTTT. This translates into CASSGSGDQPQHF.

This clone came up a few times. The CDR3 region has the DNA TGTGCCAGTTCTAGCGGGGGGGCCGGGACCCAGTACTTC. This gives the protein CASSSGGAGTQYF. The chain is built from TRBV19 and TRBJ2-5; 12 bases map to TRBD2. The CDR3 contains 13 residues. Per the germline V gene, CDR1 is LNHDA and CDR2 is SQIVND (reference sequence). V shed 8 bases, J shed 7 bases, and the junction held 5 bases outside the gene matches.

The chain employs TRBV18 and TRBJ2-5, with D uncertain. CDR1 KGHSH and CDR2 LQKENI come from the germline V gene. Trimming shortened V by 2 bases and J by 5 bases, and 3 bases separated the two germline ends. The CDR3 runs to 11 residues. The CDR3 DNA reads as TGTGCCAGCTCACCAAAGGAGACCCAGTACTTC. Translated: CASSPKETQYF.

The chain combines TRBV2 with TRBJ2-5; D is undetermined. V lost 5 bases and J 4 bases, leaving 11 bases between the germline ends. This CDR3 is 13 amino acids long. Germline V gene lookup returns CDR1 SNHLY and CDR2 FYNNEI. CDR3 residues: CASSRQVGETQYF. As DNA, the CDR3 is TGTGCCAGCAGTCGACAAGTGGGAGAGACCCAGTACTTC.

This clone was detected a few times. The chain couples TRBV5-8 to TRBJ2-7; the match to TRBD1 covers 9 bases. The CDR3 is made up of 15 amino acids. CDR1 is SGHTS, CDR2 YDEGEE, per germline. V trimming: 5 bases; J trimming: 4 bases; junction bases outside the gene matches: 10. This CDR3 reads CASRTQGATPYEQYF. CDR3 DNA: TGTGCCAGCAGGACACAGGGGGCCACCCCTTACGAGCAGTACTTC.

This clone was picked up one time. The CDR3 nucleotides read TGCAGCGTTGGGCAAACAGGGATCGGGTATGGCTACACCTTC. Protein sequence: CSVGQTGIGYGYTF. The J gene is TRBJ1-2, the V gene TRBV29-1; weak D call: TRBD1 (6 bases). In germline, CDR1 is SQVTM, CDR2 ANQGSEA. Trimming took off 4 bases at V and 5 bases at J, with 17 bases between the two ends. The CDR3 length is 14 residues.

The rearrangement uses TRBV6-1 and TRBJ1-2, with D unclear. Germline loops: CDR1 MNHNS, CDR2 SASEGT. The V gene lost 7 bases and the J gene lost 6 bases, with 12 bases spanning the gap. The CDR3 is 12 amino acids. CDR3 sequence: CASNQGFNGYTF. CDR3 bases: TGTGCCAGCAACCAAGGGTTCAATGGCTACACCTTC.

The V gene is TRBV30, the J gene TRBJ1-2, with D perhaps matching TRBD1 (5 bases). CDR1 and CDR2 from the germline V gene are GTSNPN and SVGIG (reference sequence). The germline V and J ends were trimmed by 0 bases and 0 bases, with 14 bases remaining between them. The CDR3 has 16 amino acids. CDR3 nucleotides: TGTGCCTGGAGTGTCATGGCAGGGATCGCTAACTATGGCTACACCTTC. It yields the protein CAWSVMAGIANYGYTF. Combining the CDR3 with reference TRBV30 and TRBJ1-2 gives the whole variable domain SQTIHQWPATLVQPVGSPLSLECTVEGTSNPNLYWYRQAAGRGLQLLFYSVGIGQISSEVPQNLSASRPQDRQFILSSKKLLLSDSGFYLCAWSVMAGIANYGYTFGSGTRLTVV.

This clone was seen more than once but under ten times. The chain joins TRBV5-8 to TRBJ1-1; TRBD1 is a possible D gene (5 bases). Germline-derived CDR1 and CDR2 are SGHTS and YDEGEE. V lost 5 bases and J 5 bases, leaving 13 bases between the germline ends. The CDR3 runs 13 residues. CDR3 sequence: CASRVSGKTEAFF. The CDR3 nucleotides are TGTGCCAGCAGAGTATCAGGGAAAACTGAAGCTTTCTTT. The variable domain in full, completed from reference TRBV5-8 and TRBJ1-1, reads EAGVTQSPTHLIKTRGQQATLRCSPISGHTSVYWYQQALGLGLQFLLWYDEGEERNRGNFPPRFSGRQFPNYSSELNVNALELEDSALYLCASRVSGKTEAFFGQGTRLTVV.

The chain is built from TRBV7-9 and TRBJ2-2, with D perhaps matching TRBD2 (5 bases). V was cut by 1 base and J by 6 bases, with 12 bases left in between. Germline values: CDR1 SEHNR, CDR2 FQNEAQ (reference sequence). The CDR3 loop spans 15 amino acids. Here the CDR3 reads CASSLGTAGAGELFF. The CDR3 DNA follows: TGTGCCAGCAGCTTAGGGACCGCGGGCGCCGGGGAGCTGTTTTTT.

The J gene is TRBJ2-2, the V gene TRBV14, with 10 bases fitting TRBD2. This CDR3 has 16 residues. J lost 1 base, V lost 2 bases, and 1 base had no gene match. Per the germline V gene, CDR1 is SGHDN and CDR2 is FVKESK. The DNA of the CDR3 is TGTGCCAGCAGCCAACTAGCGGGGGTGAACACCGGGGAGCTGTTTTTT. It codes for CASSQLAGVNTGELFF.

In DNA, the CDR3 is TGTGCCAGCAGTTCCGCCGGGTTCTCGTATGGCTACACCTTC. Translated, it gives CASSSAGFSYGYTF. This chain links TRBV6-5 with TRBJ1-2; no definite D call. Germline assignment: CDR1 MNHEY and CDR2 SVGAGI. V dropped 4 bases and J dropped 5 bases, with 14 bases sitting between them. This CDR3 is 14 amino acids long.

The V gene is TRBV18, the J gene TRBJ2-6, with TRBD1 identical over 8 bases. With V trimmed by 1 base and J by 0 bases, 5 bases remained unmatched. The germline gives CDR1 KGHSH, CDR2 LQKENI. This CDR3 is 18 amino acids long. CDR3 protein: CASSPLTGDYSGANVLTF. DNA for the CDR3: TGTGCCAGCTCACCACTGACAGGGGATTACTCTGGGGCCAACGTCCTGACTTTC. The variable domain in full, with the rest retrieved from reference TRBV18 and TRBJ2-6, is NAGVMQNPRHLVRRRGQEARLRCSPMKGHSHVYWYRQLPEEGLKFMVYLQKENIIDESGMPKERFSAEFPKEGPSILRIQQVVRGDSAAYFCASSPLTGDYSGANVLTFGAGSRLTVL.

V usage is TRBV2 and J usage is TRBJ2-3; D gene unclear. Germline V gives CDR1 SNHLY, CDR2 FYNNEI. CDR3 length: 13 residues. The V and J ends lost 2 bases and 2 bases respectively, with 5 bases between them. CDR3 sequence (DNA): TGTGCCAGCAGTGAAAACCCCACAGATACGCAGTATTTT. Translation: CASSENPTDTQYF. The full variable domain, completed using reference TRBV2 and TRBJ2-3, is EPEVTQTPSHQVTQMGQEVILRCVPISNHLYFYWYRQILGQKVEFLVSFYNNEISEKSEIFDDQFSVERPDGSNFTLKIRSTKLEDSAMYFCASSENPTDTQYFGPGTRLTVL.